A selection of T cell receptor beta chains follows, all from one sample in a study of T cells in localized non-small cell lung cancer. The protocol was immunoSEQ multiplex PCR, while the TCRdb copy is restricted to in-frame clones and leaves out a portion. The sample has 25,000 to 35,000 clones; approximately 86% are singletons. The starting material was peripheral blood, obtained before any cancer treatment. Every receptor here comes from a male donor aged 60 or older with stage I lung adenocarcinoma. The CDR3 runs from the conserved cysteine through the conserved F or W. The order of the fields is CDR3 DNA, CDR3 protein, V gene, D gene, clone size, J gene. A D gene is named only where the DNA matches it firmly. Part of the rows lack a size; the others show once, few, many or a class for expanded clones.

CDR3 DNA: TGTGCCACCAGCAGAGCACCGGGACAGGGTTACGAGCAGTACTTC
CDR3 protein: CATSRAPGQGYEQYF
V gene: TRBV15
D gene: TRBD1
clone size: -
J gene: TRBJ2-7

CDR3 DNA: TGTGCCAGCAGTGTGAGGTGGGGGGGTCACAATGAGCAGTTCTTC
CDR3 protein: CASSVRWGGHNEQFF
V gene: TRBV2
D gene: TRBD2
clone size: -
J gene: TRBJ2-1

CDR3 DNA: TGTGCCAGCAGCGCCTACTATGAGGCCTACGAGCAGTACTTC
CDR3 protein: CASSAYYEAYEQYF
V gene: TRBV9
D gene: -
clone size: -
J gene: TRBJ2-7

CDR3 DNA: TGTGCCAGCGCTCGCGGGGGGGCGACCTACGAGCAGTACTTC
CDR3 protein: CASARGGATYEQYF
V gene: TRBV28
D gene: TRBD2
clone size: -
J gene: TRBJ2-7

CDR3 DNA: TGTGCCAGCAGCTTCCGTCGAAGGGAGAACACTGAAGCTTTCTTT
CDR3 protein: CASSFRRRENTEAFF
V gene: TRBV11-2
D gene: -
clone size: once
J gene: TRBJ1-1

CDR3 DNA: TGTGCCAGCAGTACGGACCCCATGGGTGAAAAACTGTTTTTT
CDR3 protein: CASSTDPMGEKLFF
V gene: TRBV11-2
D gene: -
clone size: -
J gene: TRBJ1-4

CDR3 DNA: TGTGCCAGCAGTGCTAGCGGGGGGGGCACCGGGGAGCTGTTTTTT
CDR3 protein: CASSASGGGTGELFF
V gene: TRBV6-6
D gene: TRBD2
clone size: -
J gene: TRBJ2-2

CDR3 DNA: TGTGCCAGCAGCCCCGGGGTCAACTACAATCAGCCCCAGCATTTT
CDR3 protein: CASSPGVNYNQPQHF
V gene: TRBV7-2
D gene: -
clone size: -
J gene: TRBJ1-5

CDR3 DNA: TGTGCCTGGAGTGTAGGGGGGGCAGGGAAACTGTTTTTT
CDR3 protein: CAWSVGGAGKLFF
V gene: TRBV30
D gene: -
clone size: -
J gene: TRBJ1-4

CDR3 DNA: TGTGCCAGCAGTGCTTGGGGGGGGTATTCACCCCTCCACTTT
CDR3 protein: CASSAWGGYSPLHF
V gene: TRBV27
D gene: -
clone size: few
J gene: TRBJ1-6

CDR3 DNA: TGTGCCAGCAGCTTATTGACGGCAGGGGGCAACGTAGACTTC
CDR3 protein: CASSLLTAGGNVDF
V gene: TRBV11-2
D gene: TRBD1
clone size: -
J gene: TRBJ2-4

CDR3 DNA: TGTGCCAGCTCACTGGGGGCTTGGGACGTTAATTCGGGAAACACCATATATTTT
CDR3 protein: CASSLGAWDVNSGNTIYF
V gene: TRBV18
D gene: -
clone size: -
J gene: TRBJ1-3

CDR3 DNA: TGTGCCAGCAGCTTCGTAGGCACCGGGGAGCTGTTTTTT
CDR3 protein: CASSFVGTGELFF
V gene: TRBV9
D gene: -
clone size: -
J gene: TRBJ2-2

CDR3 DNA: TGTGCCAGCAGCTTTCAAGGGTACTACGAGCAGTACTTC
CDR3 protein: CASSFQGYYEQYF
V gene: TRBV5-4
D gene: -
clone size: -
J gene: TRBJ2-7

CDR3 DNA: TGTGCCAGCAGCCCGGAACGGCTAGGGGCCCAGTACTTC
CDR3 protein: CASSPERLGAQYF
V gene: TRBV13
D gene: -
clone size: -
J gene: TRBJ2-5

CDR3 DNA: TGTGCCAGCAGCTTTTCCAGGGCTGGCTACACCTTC
CDR3 protein: CASSFSRAGYTF
V gene: TRBV5-6
D gene: -
clone size: -
J gene: TRBJ1-2

CDR3 DNA: TGTGCCAGCAGTTTCCGTGGACCCACGGAGGAGCTGTTTTTT
CDR3 protein: CASSFRGPTEELFF
V gene: TRBV28
D gene: -
clone size: -
J gene: TRBJ2-2